This TCR beta chain came from a study of T cell responses to AZD1222 COVID-19 vaccine. Comment on this clone: As yet, its antigen is unknown.

In germline, CDR1 is SEHNR, CDR2 FQNEAQ (reference sequence). V lost 4 bases to trimming and J lost 6 bases; unmatched junction nucleotides: 3. CDR3 length equals 15 residues. Study results and caveats: Baseline serostatus was positive in only six AZD1222 recipients. The CD4 TCRs associated with vaccination extended across spike and predominated at 160-218 and 743-854. The repertoires were collected only after the peak T cell response.

Measured with immunoSEQ multiplex PCR; TCRdb has only the in-frame clones, and not every one. The data hold some 120,000 clones, with around 94% observed a single time. The sample was peripheral blood, taken on day 0 of AZD1222 vaccination. The receptor was isolated from an adult in good health. The chain recombines TRBV7-9 with TRBJ2-1; TRBD2 matches 13 bases. The CDR3 loop reads CASSSTSGRANEQFF. CDR3 DNA: TGTGCCAGCAGCTCAACTAGCGGGAGGGCCAATGAGCAGTTCTTC. The whole variable domain, remainder taken from reference TRBV7-9 and TRBJ2-1, is DTGVSQNPRHKITKRGQNVTFRCDPISEHNRLYWYRQTLGQGPEFLTYFQNEAQLEKSRLLSDRFSAERPKGSFSTLEIQRTEQGDSAMYLCASSSTSGRANEQFFGPGTRLTVL.